This T cell receptor beta chain stems from a study of control samples from healthy donors and cancer patients. Per germline, CDR1 SGHRS and CDR2 YFSETQ. V was clipped by 7 bases and J by 0 bases; unmatched bases: 4. The CDR3 contains 14 residues. Data came from immunoSEQ multiplex PCR; TCRdb stores just in-frame clones and leaves some out. The table has some 120,000 clones, 93% seen once; the top ten hold about 2.5%. The gene calls are TRBV5-1 and TRBJ1-5; 7 bases match TRBD1. The sample comprised blood. The sequence was obtained from a man aged 30 to 39 in good health. The CDR3 region has the DNA TGCGCCAGCGGATACAGGGGTAGCAATCAGCCCCAGCATTTT. Protein: CASGYRGSNQPQHF. Using reference TRBV5-1 and TRBJ1-5 for the parts outside the CDR3, the full variable domain is KAGVTQTPRYLIKTRGQQVTLSCSPISGHRSVSWYQQTPGQGLQFLFEYFSETQRNKGNFPGRFSGRQFSNSRSEMNVSTLELGDSALYLCASGYRGSNQPQHFGDGTRLSIL.